This entry describes one T cell receptor (beta chain). The data derive from a study of blood T cell repertoires in COVID-19. V trimming: 5 bases; J trimming: 7 bases; junction bases outside the gene matches: 7. This CDR3 contains 14 residues. Germline V gene lookup returns CDR1 MNHEY and CDR2 SMNVEV (reference sequence). Assay used: immunoSEQ multiplex PCR; TCRdb lists only in-frame clones, some missing. The data show more than 300,000 clones, nearly 90% seen once. Sequenced material: peripheral blood. The clonotype was recovered from a woman in her 40s with COVID-19, enrolled during active disease. V usage is TRBV27 and J usage is TRBJ1-4; 7 nucleotides match TRBD1. CDR3 coding DNA: TGTGCCAGCAGTATTACAGGGGTGGGTGAAAAACTGTTTTTT. Translation gives CASSITGVGEKLFF.